Listed here are 22 T cell receptor beta chains from one sample, sequenced in a study of shared clonotypes between healthy human individuals. Only in-frame clones appear in the TCRdb table, and some are missing; sequencing was by immunoSEQ multiplex PCR. The data show fewer than 2.5 million clones, approximately 93% seen once. Source material: naive CD4+ T cells from PBMCs. Documented subset: CD45RA+ positively selected. These receptors all stem from a young man in good health. Some clones in this sample may be carry-over from other donors' samples.

The genes are TRBV11-3 and TRBJ1-2; TRBD1 agrees at 9 bases. The germline CDR1 and CDR2 sequences are SGHNT and YENEEA. This CDR3 is 13 amino acids long. The trim removed 5 bases at V and 3 bases at J, leaving 1 base unmatched. The CDR3 nucleotides read TGTGCCAGCAGCCGGGACAGGGACTATGGCTACACCTTC. This gives the protein CASSRDRDYGYTF.

The chain employs TRBV18 and TRBJ2-3; 9 nucleotides align to TRBD2. Germline CDR1 reads KGHSH; CDR2 reads LQKENI. This CDR3 contains 16 residues. The trim removed 6 bases at V and 7 bases at J, leaving 14 bases unmatched. CDR3 sequence reads: CASSVTALAGKYTQYF. CDR3 nucleotides: TGTGCCAGCTCGGTTACTGCTCTAGCGGGGAAATATACGCAGTATTTT. Complete variable domain (other parts from reference TRBV18 and TRBJ2-3): NAGVMQNPRHLVRRRGQEARLRCSPMKGHSHVYWYRQLPEEGLKFMVYLQKENIIDESGMPKERFSAEFPKEGPSILRIQQVVRGDSAAYFCASSVTALAGKYTQYFGPGTRLTVL.

The V gene is TRBV7-2, the J gene TRBJ2-7; 9 bases map to TRBD1. CDR1 and CDR2 (germline): SGHTA, FQGNSA. This CDR3 is built from 15 residues. V gave up 5 bases and J gave up 2 bases; unmatched junction bases: 7. The CDR3 region is CASSITGGGAYEQYF. The CDR3 DNA is TGTGCCAGCAGCATTACAGGGGGCGGTGCCTACGAGCAGTACTTC.

The V and J genes are TRBV4-1 and TRBJ1-3, with D unclear. CDR1 MGHRA and CDR2 YSYEKL come from the germline V gene. The CDR3 loop spans 14 amino acids. Trimming took off 4 bases at V and 0 bases at J, with 7 bases between the two ends. The chain's CDR3 is CASSLQDSGNTIYF. CDR3 sequence (DNA): TGCGCCAGCAGCCTTCAAGACTCTGGAAACACCATATATTTT.

The rearrangement links TRBV19 to TRBJ1-2; no firm D call. Germline V gives CDR1 LNHDA, CDR2 SQIVND (reference sequence). CDR3 length: 11 amino acids. Trimming shortened V by 7 bases and J by 1 base, and 4 bases separated the two germline ends. The CDR3, as DNA: TGTGCCAGTACTAGTAACTATGGCTACACCTTC. Protein sequence: CASTSNYGYTF.

This chain uses TRBV5-1 with TRBJ2-7; 12 bases match TRBD1. V gave up 0 bases and J gave up 6 bases; unmatched junction bases: 7. Germline-derived CDR1 and CDR2 are SGHRS and YFSETQ. The CDR3 extends over 16 amino acids. CDR3 sequence reads: CASSLASPGQGAEQYF. CDR3 DNA: TGCGCCAGCAGCTTGGCCAGCCCGGGACAGGGGGCCGAGCAGTACTTC.

The chain carries TRBV5-5 and TRBJ2-7; D is ambiguous. Between the trimmed V and J ends, which lost 7 bases and 2 bases, there was a span of 7 bases. There are 11 residues in the CDR3. Germline V gene data show CDR1 as SGHKS and CDR2 as YYEKEE (reference sequence). CDR3 in amino acids: CASGPAYEQYF. CDR3 DNA sequence: TGTGCCAGCGGCCCTGCCTACGAGCAGTACTTC.

The rearrangement links TRBV28 to TRBJ1-1; a possible D gene is TRBD1 (5 bases). The CDR3 consists of 12 residues. Deletions cut 6 bases from V and 8 bases from J, with 13 bases between. The germline V gene has CDR1 MDHEN and CDR2 SYDVKM. CDR3 coding DNA: TGTGCCAGCAGATACAGGACTCTCGAAGCTTTCTTT. Translation: CASRYRTLEAFF. The whole variable domain, remainder taken from reference TRBV28 and TRBJ1-1, is DVKVTQSSRYLVKRTGEKVFLECVQDMDHENMFWYRQDPGLGLRLIYFSYDVKMKEKGDIPEGYSVSREKKERFSLILESASTNQTSMYLCASRYRTLEAFFGQGTRLTVV.

The CDR3 DNA is TGTGCCAGCAGCTTGACGGCGAACTCTGGAAACACCATATATTTT. Its translation is CASSLTANSGNTIYF. The J gene is TRBJ1-3, the V gene TRBV7-2; D ambiguous. The CDR3 covers 15 residues. The V gene lost 3 bases and the J gene lost 0 bases, with 9 bases spanning the gap. Germline-derived CDR1 and CDR2 are SGHTA and FQGNSA.

With respect to this clone: The same CDR3 arises from other DNA sequences in this sample as well. The chain carries TRBV18 and TRBJ1-4; 7 nucleotides agree with TRBD1. This CDR3 is 16 amino acids long. Germline V lookup: CDR1 KGHSH, CDR2 LQKENI. Germline trimming cut 1 base from V and 1 base from J; bases unmatched to any gene: 3. Here the CDR3 DNA reads TGTGCCAGCTCACCACAGGGGGCTGGAACTAATGAAAAACTGTTTTTT. Protein product: CASSPQGAGTNEKLFF.

The chain uses TRBV6-5 and TRBJ2-3; TRBD1 aligns across 7 bases. The J segment lost 1 base and the V segment lost 6 bases, leaving 7 bases of the junction unmatched. Germline-derived CDR1 and CDR2 are MNHEY and SVGAGI. The CDR3 has 15 amino acids. In DNA form, the CDR3 reads TGTGCCAGCAGCATACAGGGGCTGCGCACAGATACGCAGTATTTT. It is translated as CASSIQGLRTDTQYF.

This clone was seen a single time. V gene TRBV15 combines with J gene TRBJ2-5, with 7 bases matching TRBD2. The CDR3 consists of 14 residues. CDR1 and CDR2 from the germline V gene are LNHNV and YYDKDF (reference sequence). Losses at the gene ends were 5 bases for V and 5 bases for J; bases not matched to a gene: 8. CDR3 sequence: CATSGSWGGETQYF. The CDR3 DNA reads as TGTGCCACCAGCGGAAGCTGGGGGGGGGAGACCCAGTACTTC.

The rearrangement links TRBV10-3 to TRBJ2-7; 7 nucleotides agree with TRBD2. Trimming cost V 4 bases and J 2 bases; bases outside gene matches: 2. CDR1 is ENHRY, CDR2 SYGVKD, per germline. The CDR3 extends over 13 amino acids. The CDR3 DNA is TGTGCCATCAGTGGGAGCGGGGCCTACGAGCAGTACTTC. This translates into CAISGSGAYEQYF.

CDR3 sequence reads: CASSLGLAGVIGEQYF. Here the CDR3 DNA reads TGTGCCAGCAGCTTGGGGCTAGCGGGAGTCATAGGGGAGCAGTACTTC. The chain combines TRBV5-4 with TRBJ2-7; 10 bases align to TRBD2. The V and J ends lost 0 bases and 7 bases, in that order; junction bases with no gene match: 10. The CDR3 has 16 residues. CDR1 is SGHNT, CDR2 YYREEE, per germline (reference sequence).

This clone has just one count. This chain links TRBV6-5 with TRBJ2-7; TRBD1 matches at 7 bases. V lost 0 bases to trimming and J lost 0 bases; unmatched junction nucleotides: 5. Germline CDR1 reads MNHEY; CDR2 reads SVGAGI. This CDR3 spans 16 amino acids. The DNA for the CDR3 is TGTGCCAGCAGTTACTCCCGAGGGGGCATCTCCTACGAGCAGTACTTC. It encodes CASSYSRGGISYEQYF.

Points on this clone: The sample contains more than one DNA sequence encoding this CDR3. The rearrangement uses TRBV2 and TRBJ2-1; 8 bases are shared with TRBD2. Germline trimming cut 6 bases from V and 1 base from J; bases unmatched to any gene: 2. The length of the CDR3 is 14 residues. Germline V lookup: CDR1 SNHLY, CDR2 FYNNEI. The chain's CDR3 is CASRPSGSYNEQFF. CDR3 nucleotide sequence: TGTGCCAGCAGGCCTAGCGGGTCCTACAATGAGCAGTTCTTC.

V gene TRBV30 combines with J gene TRBJ1-4, with D possibly matching TRBD1 (5 bases). V dropped 3 bases and J dropped 7 bases, with 9 bases sitting between them. Germline lookup yields CDR1 GTSNPN and CDR2 SVGIG (reference sequence). The CDR3 extends over 12 amino acids. Here the CDR3 DNA reads TGTGCCTGGAGACGGACAACTGAAAAACTGTTTTTT. Translation gives CAWRRTTEKLFF.

The chain links TRBV30 to TRBJ2-7, with 12 bases that match TRBD2. This CDR3 contains 15 residues. The ends lost 0 bases at V and 2 bases at J; junction bases unmatched: 2. CDR1 and CDR2 from the germline V gene are GTSNPN and SVGIG (reference sequence). The CDR3 reads CAWSVGLAGPYEQYF. Here the CDR3 DNA reads TGTGCCTGGAGTGTTGGACTAGCGGGACCCTACGAGCAGTACTTC.

The chain uses TRBV10-3 and TRBJ1-3, with D possibly TRBD1 on 6 matching bases. Trimming took off 4 bases at V and 0 bases at J, with 10 bases between the two ends. This CDR3 is built from 15 residues. From germline, CDR1 is ENHRY and CDR2 SYGVKD. The CDR3 loop reads CAISGGGNSGNTIYF. In DNA, the CDR3 is TGTGCCATCAGTGGGGGGGGCAACTCTGGAAACACCATATATTTT.

V usage is TRBV6-8 and J usage is TRBJ2-5; maybe TRBD1 (6 bases). Trimming cost V 4 bases and J 2 bases, with 14 bases left between them. CDR1 and CDR2 (germline): MNHGY, SAAAGT. The length of the CDR3 is 15 residues. CDR3 DNA: TGTGCCAGCAGTTTGACGGGACACGGGCAAGAGACCCAGTACTTC. Amino acids: CASSLTGHGQETQYF.

The chain is built from TRBV6-4 and TRBJ2-2; D ambiguous. Between the trimmed V and J ends, which lost 6 bases and 3 bases, there was a span of 11 bases. Germline loops: CDR1 MRHNA, CDR2 SNTAGT. The CDR3 loop spans 14 amino acids. The CDR3 sequence: CASSVSRDTGELFF. In DNA form, the CDR3 reads TGTGCCAGCAGCGTATCCCGGGACACCGGGGAGCTGTTTTTT.

The chain recombines TRBV5-6 with TRBJ1-2, with D uncertain. V lost 2 bases to trimming and J lost 1 base, with 9 bases between them. Germline CDR1 reads SGHDT; CDR2 reads YYEEEE. This CDR3 has 14 amino acids. The CDR3 coding sequence is TGTGCCAGCAGCTTTTCACAGCGTAACTATGGCTACACCTTC. Protein: CASSFSQRNYGYTF.